This is a list of T cell receptor beta chains from one sample in a study of cytomegalovirus exposure and HLA in healthy donors. Assay used: immunoSEQ multiplex PCR; TCRdb lists only in-frame clones, some missing. This sample has some 150,000 clones, with 83% found just once. Source material: PBMCs. These receptors originate from a man in his forties in good health and CMV-seronegative. The CDR3 runs from the conserved cysteine through the conserved F or W. The D gene is left open where the match is weak.

TRBJ2-7 TRBV6-1 . CASRAQGRDEQYF
TRBJ1-6 TRBV19 . CASSIETGSPLHF
TRBJ2-7 TRBV29-1 . CSVLAGPYEQYF
TRBJ1-2 TRBV5-8 . CASTQRRDFGGYTF
TRBJ2-6 TRBV28 . CASSFLVGSGANVLTF
TRBJ2-7 TRBV7-2 . CASSLATSPSYEQYF
TRBJ2-5 TRBV10-3 TRBD2 CAIKGGGALETQYF
TRBJ1-2 TRBV7-9 . CASSHPGASYGYTF
TRBJ1-1 TRBV11-1 . CASSWMRENTEAFF
TRBJ2-5 TRBV25-1 . CASSSGAETQYF
TRBJ2-7 TRBV7-9 . CSSTTYQGYEQYF
TRBJ2-5 TRBV18 . CASSLIAGGEETQYF
TRBJ2-3 TRBV7-3 TRBD2 CASSLTGLGGDTQYF
TRBJ1-2 TRBV27 TRBD1 CASSPRTGNGYTF
TRBJ1-5 TRBV28 . CASFVQGGQPQHF
TRBJ2-7 TRBV7-2 . CASSLAPGTYEQYF
TRBJ1-1 TRBV7-6 . CASSRDTNTEAFF
. TRBV6-5 TRBD2 CASRPLAGGHYEQYF
TRBJ1-1 TRBV4-1 . CASSQRRGIEAFF
. TRBV11-2 . CASSSQGGAFYEQYF
TRBJ1-2 TRBV28 . CASSNSGQLLNYGYTF
TRBJ2-2 TRBV6-5 . CASSPKNTGELFF
TRBJ1-5 TRBV30 TRBD1 CAWGTGFNQPQHF
TRBJ1-5 TRBV19 . CASRVVSGPQHF
TRBJ2-7 TRBV7-9 TRBD2 CASSPSGRAPYEQYF
TRBJ2-6 TRBV4-3 . CASSQVVSGANVLTF
TRBJ2-3 TRBV9 TRBD2 CASSVGRGGSTDTQYF
TRBJ2-2 TRBV28 . CASRTDSPPNTGELFF
TRBJ1-1 TRBV15 . CATSRDADRTTEAFF
TRBJ2-2 TRBV7-9 TRBD2 CASSSGLGFGELFF
TRBJ1-3 TRBV5-8 . CASSFRAKGNTIYF
TRBJ2-1 TRBV28 TRBD1 CASSPGDRAHEQFF
TRBJ2-3 TRBV19 TRBD2 CASSDLPASGGSTDTQYF
TRBJ1-5 TRBV18 TRBD1 CASSPAGTGAHQPQHF
TRBJ2-5 TRBV2 TRBD1 CASSSGTGSQETQYF
TRBJ2-3 TRBV9 . CASCREEGTDTQYF
TRBJ1-2 TRBV6-6 TRBD1 CASSRGQGAGYTF
TRBJ2-7 TRBV28 TRBD1 CASRPGTGVYEQYF
TRBJ1-6 TRBV28 . CASSLSKGIFSYNSPLHF
TRBJ2-3 TRBV2 . CASSEASYTQYF
TRBJ1-1 TRBV6-1 TRBD1 CASSERTGSNTEAFF